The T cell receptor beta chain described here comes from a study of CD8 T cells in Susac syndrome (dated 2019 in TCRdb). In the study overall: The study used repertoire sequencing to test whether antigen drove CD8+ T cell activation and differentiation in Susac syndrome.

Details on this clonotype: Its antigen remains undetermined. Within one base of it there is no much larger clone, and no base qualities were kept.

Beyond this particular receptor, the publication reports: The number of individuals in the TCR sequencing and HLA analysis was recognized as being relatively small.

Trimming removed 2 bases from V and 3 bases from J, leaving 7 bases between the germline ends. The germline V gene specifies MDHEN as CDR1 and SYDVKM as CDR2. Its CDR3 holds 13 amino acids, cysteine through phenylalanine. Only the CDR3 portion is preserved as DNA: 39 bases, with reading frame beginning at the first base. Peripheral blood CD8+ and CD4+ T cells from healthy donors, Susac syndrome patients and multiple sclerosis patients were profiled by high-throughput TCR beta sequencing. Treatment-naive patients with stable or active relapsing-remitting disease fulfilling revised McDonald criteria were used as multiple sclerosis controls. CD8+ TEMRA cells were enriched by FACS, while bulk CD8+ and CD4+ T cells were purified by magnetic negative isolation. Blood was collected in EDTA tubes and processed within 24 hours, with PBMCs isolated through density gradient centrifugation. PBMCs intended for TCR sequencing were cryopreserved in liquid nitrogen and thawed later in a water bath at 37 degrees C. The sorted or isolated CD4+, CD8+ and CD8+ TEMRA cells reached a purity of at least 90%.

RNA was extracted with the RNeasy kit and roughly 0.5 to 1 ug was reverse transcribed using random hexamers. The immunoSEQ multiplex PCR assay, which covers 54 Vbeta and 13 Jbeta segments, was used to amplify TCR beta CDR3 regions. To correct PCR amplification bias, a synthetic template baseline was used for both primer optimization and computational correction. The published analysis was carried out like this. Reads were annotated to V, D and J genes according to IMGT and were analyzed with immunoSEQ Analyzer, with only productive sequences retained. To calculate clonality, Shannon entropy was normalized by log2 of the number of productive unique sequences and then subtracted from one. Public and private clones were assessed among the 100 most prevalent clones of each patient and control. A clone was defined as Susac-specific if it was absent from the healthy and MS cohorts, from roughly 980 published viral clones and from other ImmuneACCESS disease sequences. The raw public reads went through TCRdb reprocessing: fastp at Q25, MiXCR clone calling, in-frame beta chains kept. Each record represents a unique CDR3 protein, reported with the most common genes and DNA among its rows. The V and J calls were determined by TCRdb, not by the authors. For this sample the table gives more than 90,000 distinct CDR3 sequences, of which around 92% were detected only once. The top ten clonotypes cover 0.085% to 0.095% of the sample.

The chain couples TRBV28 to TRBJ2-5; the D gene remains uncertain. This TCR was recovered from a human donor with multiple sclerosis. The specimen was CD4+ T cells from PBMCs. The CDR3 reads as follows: CASSLRAKETQYF. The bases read TGTGCCAGCAGTTTAAGGGCCAAAGAGACCCAGTACTTC.